Listed below are T cell receptor beta chains from one sample, sequenced in a study of blood T cell repertoires in COVID-19. Measured with immunoSEQ multiplex PCR; TCRdb has only the in-frame clones, and not every one. In the table there are about 170,000 clones, about 86% of which are singletons. Sequencing was done on a sample of peripheral blood. These receptors were obtained from a woman between 70 and 85 years old who had recovered from COVID-19. Both conserved end residues are part of each CDR3. A D gene is named only where the DNA matches it firmly. Size tells how often a clone was seen (once, few, many) or the class of an expanded clone, and some rows leave it out.

j_call,d_call,clone_size,v_call,cdr3_nt,cdr3_aa
TRBJ1-5,-,-,TRBV7-9,TGTGCCAGCAGCGGAAGCCAGGGGCATCAGCCCCAGCATTTT,CASSGSQGHQPQHF
TRBJ2-1,-,-,TRBV9,TGTGCCAGCAGCGTAGATCTCGATGAGCAGTTCTTC,CASSVDLDEQFF
TRBJ2-5,TRBD2,once,TRBV2,TGTGCCAGCAGTGGGGGACTAGCGGGGGAAGAGACCCAGTACTTC,CASSGGLAGEETQYF
TRBJ2-7,TRBD2,few,TRBV3-1/TRBV3-2,TGTGCCAGCAGCCGGCCAGCCACTAGACCGGGGGGGGCTGGTTACGAGCAGTACTTC,CASSRPATRPGGAGYEQYF
TRBJ2-7,TRBD1,-,TRBV5-4,TGTGCCAGCAGCTTGGCCCGGACAGGAACCTACGAGCAGTACTTC,CASSLARTGTYEQYF
TRBJ2-1,-,-,TRBV5-8,TGTGCCAGCAGCTTGGGAACAGGGACGGGCTCCTACAATGAGCAGTTCTTC,CASSLGTGTGSYNEQFF
TRBJ2-1,TRBD2,-,TRBV6-2/TRBV6-3,TGTGCCAGCAGTTACCCAATAGCGGGATTTGGGAATGAGCAGTTCTTC,CASSYPIAGFGNEQFF
TRBJ2-7,TRBD2,-,TRBV28,TGTGCCAGCAGGTCAAGGGTGGGGGGGACCTACGAGCAGTACTTC,CASRSRVGGTYEQYF
TRBJ1-2,TRBD1,-,TRBV7-2,TGTGCCAGCAGCTTAGATGTCAGGGGGAGCTATGGCTACACCTTC,CASSLDVRGSYGYTF
TRBJ1-6,TRBD1,-,TRBV9,TGTGCCAGCAGCGTAGCGGGGACAGAAAATTCACCCCTCCACTTT,CASSVAGTENSPLHF
TRBJ1-3,-,-,TRBV7-2,TGTGCCAGCAGCTTAGGGCCCCGCGGAAACACCATATATTTT,CASSLGPRGNTIYF
TRBJ2-7,TRBD2,-,TRBV27,TGTGCCAGCACCCGAAGCGGGGGGGCTTACGAGCAGTACTTC,CASTRSGGAYEQYF
TRBJ1-6,-,once,TRBV3-1/TRBV3-2,TGTGCCAGCAGCCAGGGAGGGGGTGCAAAAAGATCACCCCTCCACTTT,CASSQGGGAKRSPLHF
TRBJ2-1,TRBD2,once,TRBV7-3,TGTGCCAGCAGCCCGGGACTAGCGGGAGTTCGGGAGCAGTTCTTC,CASSPGLAGVREQFF
TRBJ1-2,TRBD1,-,TRBV11-2,TGTGCCAGCAGCGCGGCCGGGACAGGGGCCACTAACTATGGCTACACCTTC,CASSAAGTGATNYGYTF
TRBJ1-1,-,-,TRBV30,TGTGCCTGGAGTGTGGGAGGGAACACTGAAGCTTTCTTT,CAWSVGGNTEAFF
TRBJ1-2,TRBD1,-,TRBV29-1,TGCAGCGGCCTGGACAGGGCGAAGGATGGCTACACCTTC,CSGLDRAKDGYTF
TRBJ2-3,TRBD1,-,TRBV5-5,TGTGCCAGCAGCCAGACAGGGGGGGCAGATACGCAGTATTTT,CASSQTGGADTQYF
TRBJ1-2,-,-,TRBV10-3,TGTGCCATCGGACACTCAACTAACTATGGCTACACCTTC,CAIGHSTNYGYTF
TRBJ2-7,TRBD2,-,TRBV4-1,TGCGCCAGCAGCCAAGGGGGACTAGCGGGGTCGAGGGAGCAGTACTTC,CASSQGGLAGSREQYF
TRBJ2-7,-,-,TRBV6-5,TGTGCCAGCAGTTACTCGGTGACAGGAGTGGGGGGGGAGCAGTACTTC,CASSYSVTGVGGEQYF
TRBJ1-2,-,-,TRBV29-1,TGCAGCGCCCCGGGAGATAAGGGCTACACCTTC,CSAPGDKGYTF
TRBJ1-1,-,-,TRBV2,TGTGCCAGCAGCCGCGAGCAGGGAAACACTGAAGCTTTCTTT,CASSREQGNTEAFF
TRBJ1-2,-,-,TRBV6-5,TGTGCCAGCAGTTTCCAACAGGGAGGGGATGGCTACACCTTC,CASSFQQGGDGYTF
TRBJ2-7,TRBD1,-,TRBV6-5,TGTGCCAGCAGTTACTCCAGGGGGTCCTACGAGCAGTACTTC,CASSYSRGSYEQYF
TRBJ1-1,TRBD1,-,TRBV6-6,TGTGCCAGCAGTTACCCGGGACAGGGGAACACTGAAGCTTTCTTT,CASSYPGQGNTEAFF
TRBJ1-5,-,-,TRBV24-1,TGTGCCACCAGTGACATACAGGCGATACGGCCCCAGCATTTT,CATSDIQAIRPQHF
TRBJ2-3,-,once,TRBV15,TGTGCCACCAGCAGAGATCGCCAGGGCGGAGATACGCAGTATTTT,CATSRDRQGGDTQYF
TRBJ1-5,-,-,TRBV25-1,TGTGCCAGCAGTGTGGGGGCGGGTCAGCCCCAGCATTTT,CASSVGAGQPQHF
TRBJ1-1,-,-,TRBV27,TGTGCCAGCACCTTACAGGGAAGGGAGGGTGAAGCTTTCTTT,CASTLQGREGEAFF
TRBJ1-3,-,-,TRBV12-5,TGTGCTAGTGCCCCGGGTGACTCTGGAAACACCATATATTTT,CASAPGDSGNTIYF
TRBJ2-1,TRBD2,-,TRBV13,TGTGCCAGCAGCTCCCCCCAGCGGGGGGGGTACAATGAGCAGTTCTTC,CASSSPQRGGYNEQFF
TRBJ2-5,-,-,TRBV2,TGTGCCAGGGGGGGGGCCGGACAAGAGACCCAGTACTTC,CARGGAGQETQYF
TRBJ2-7,-,-,TRBV4-1,TGCGCCAGCAGCCAAGAAGGGGGTCCACTCTCCTACGAGCAGTACTTC,CASSQEGGPLSYEQYF
TRBJ2-5,TRBD2,-,TRBV24-1,TGTGCCACCAGTGCGGGGGGGACCCAGTACTTC,CATSAGGTQYF
TRBJ1-6,TRBD1,-,TRBV5-1,TGCGCCAGCACCAGGGACAGGGGGAATTCACCCCTCCACTTT,CASTRDRGNSPLHF
TRBJ2-7,TRBD1,-,TRBV5-1,TGCGCCAGCAGCTTGGGGACAGGGATTAGGAGTGAGCAGTACTTC,CASSLGTGIRSEQYF
TRBJ2-5,TRBD2,-,TRBV7-3,TGTGCCAGCAGCTTAAATGGACTAGCGGGGGGGTCAGAGACCCAGTACTTC,CASSLNGLAGGSETQYF
TRBJ2-2,-,-,TRBV4-1,TGCGCCAGCAGCCCCCCCCGGTCCGGGGAGCTGTTTTTT,CASSPPRSGELFF
TRBJ2-1,-,-,TRBV27,TGTGCCAGCAGTTTATGGGGCAGTTGGGGTGAGCAGTTCTTC,CASSLWGSWGEQFF
TRBJ1-2,-,-,TRBV5-6,TGTGCCAGCAGCTTGGACCGACAGGTTAACTATGGCTACACCTTC,CASSLDRQVNYGYTF
TRBJ1-5,-,-,TRBV2,TGTGCCAGCAGTCCTGAAGGGGGTCAGGCCTACAATCAGCCCCAGCATTTT,CASSPEGGQAYNQPQHF
TRBJ2-7,TRBD2,-,TRBV9,TGTGCCAGCAGCGTTGGAGCGGGGGTGTACGAGCAGTACTTC,CASSVGAGVYEQYF
TRBJ2-1,-,few,TRBV10-3,TGTGCCATCAGCATACAGGCCCAGGGGAATGAGCAGTTCTTC,CAISIQAQGNEQFF
TRBJ1-5,-,many,TRBV7-9,TGTGCCAGCAGCCGGGGTGGGCCGCTTAATCAGCCCCAGCATTTT,CASSRGGPLNQPQHF
TRBJ2-7,-,-,TRBV19,TGTGCCAGTAGTATTGGTTCCGACACCACTCAGGCCTACGAGCAGTACTTC,CASSIGSDTTQAYEQYF
TRBJ1-1,TRBD1,-,TRBV19,TGTGCCAGTAGTAGTCGGACAGGGGGCACTGAAGCTTTCTTT,CASSSRTGGTEAFF
TRBJ1-2,TRBD1,-,TRBV19,TGTGCCAGTAGTCGGGACAGCAACTATGGCTACACCTTC,CASSRDSNYGYTF
TRBJ2-2,-,-,TRBV11-2,TGTGCCAGCAGCTTAAGGGGCGGGAACACCGGGGAGCTGTTTTTT,CASSLRGGNTGELFF
TRBJ1-1,TRBD1,-,TRBV11-3,TGTGCCAGCAGCCTTCAGGGGGAGGAAGCTTTCTTT,CASSLQGEEAFF
TRBJ2-2,TRBD2,-,TRBV2,TGTGCCAGCAGGGGTACGCTAGCGGTGGGAAACACCGGGGAGCTGTTTTTT,CASRGTLAVGNTGELFF